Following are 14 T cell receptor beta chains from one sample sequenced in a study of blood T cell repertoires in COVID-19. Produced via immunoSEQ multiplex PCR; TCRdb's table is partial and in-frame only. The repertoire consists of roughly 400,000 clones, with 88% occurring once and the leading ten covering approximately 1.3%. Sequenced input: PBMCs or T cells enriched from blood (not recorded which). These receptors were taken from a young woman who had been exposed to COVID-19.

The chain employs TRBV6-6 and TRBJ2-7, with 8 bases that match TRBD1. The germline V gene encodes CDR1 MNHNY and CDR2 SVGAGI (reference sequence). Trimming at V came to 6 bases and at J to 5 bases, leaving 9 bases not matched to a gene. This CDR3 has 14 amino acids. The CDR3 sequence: CASSDHGTGDEQYF. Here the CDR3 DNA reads TGTGCCAGCAGCGATCACGGGACAGGCGACGAGCAGTACTTC.

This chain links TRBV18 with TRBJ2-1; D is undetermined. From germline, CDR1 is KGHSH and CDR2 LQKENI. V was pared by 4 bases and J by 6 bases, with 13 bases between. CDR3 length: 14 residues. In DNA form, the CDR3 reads TGTGCCAGCTCACAAAATATGGCTGGCAATGAGCAGTTCTTC. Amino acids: CASSQNMAGNEQFF.

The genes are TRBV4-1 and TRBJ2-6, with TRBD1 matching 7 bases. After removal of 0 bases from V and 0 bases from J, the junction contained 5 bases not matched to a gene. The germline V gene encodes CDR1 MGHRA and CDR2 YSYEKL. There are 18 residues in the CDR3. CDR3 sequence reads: CASSQDPDRASGANVLTF. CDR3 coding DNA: TGCGCCAGCAGCCAAGATCCAGACAGGGCCTCTGGGGCCAACGTCCTGACTTTC.

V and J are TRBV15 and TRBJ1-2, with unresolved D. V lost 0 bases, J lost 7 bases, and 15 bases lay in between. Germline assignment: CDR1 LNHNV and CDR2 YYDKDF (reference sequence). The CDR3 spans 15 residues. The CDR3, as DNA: TGTGCCACCAGCAGAGACACCATAGGACTTATTGGCTACACCTTC. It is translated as CATSRDTIGLIGYTF.

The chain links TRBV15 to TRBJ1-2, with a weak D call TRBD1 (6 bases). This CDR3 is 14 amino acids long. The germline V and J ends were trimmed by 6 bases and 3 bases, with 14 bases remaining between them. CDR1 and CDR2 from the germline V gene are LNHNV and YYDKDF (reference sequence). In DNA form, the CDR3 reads TGTGCCACCAGTCACAGGGAGTTAGACTATGGCTACACCTTC. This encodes CATSHRELDYGYTF.

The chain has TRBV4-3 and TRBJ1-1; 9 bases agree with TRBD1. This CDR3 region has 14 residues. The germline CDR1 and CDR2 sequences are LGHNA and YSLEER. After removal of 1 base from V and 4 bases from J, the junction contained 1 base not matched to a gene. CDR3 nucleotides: TGCGCCAGCAGCCAAGGACAGGGGGGCACTGAAGCTTTCTTT. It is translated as CASSQGQGGTEAFF.

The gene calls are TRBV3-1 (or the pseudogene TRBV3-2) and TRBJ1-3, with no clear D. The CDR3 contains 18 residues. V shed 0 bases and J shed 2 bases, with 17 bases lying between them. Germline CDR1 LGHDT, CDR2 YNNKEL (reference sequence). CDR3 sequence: CASSQEECRYQTGNTIYF. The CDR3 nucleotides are TGTGCCAGCAGCCAAGAGGAGTGCCGCTACCAGACTGGAAACACCATATATTTT.

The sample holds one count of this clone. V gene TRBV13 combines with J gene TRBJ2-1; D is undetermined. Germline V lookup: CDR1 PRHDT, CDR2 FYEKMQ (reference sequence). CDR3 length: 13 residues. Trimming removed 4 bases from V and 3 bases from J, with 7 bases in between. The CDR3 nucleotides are TGTGCCAGCAGCTCGACAAGCTACAATGAGCAGTTCTTC. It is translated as CASSSTSYNEQFF.

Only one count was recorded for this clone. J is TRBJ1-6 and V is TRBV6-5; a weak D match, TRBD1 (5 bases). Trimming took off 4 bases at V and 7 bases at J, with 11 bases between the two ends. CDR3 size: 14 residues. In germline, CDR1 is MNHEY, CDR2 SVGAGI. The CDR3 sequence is CASSFRQPNSPLHF. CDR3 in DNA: TGTGCCAGCAGTTTCCGACAGCCAAATTCACCCCTCCACTTT.

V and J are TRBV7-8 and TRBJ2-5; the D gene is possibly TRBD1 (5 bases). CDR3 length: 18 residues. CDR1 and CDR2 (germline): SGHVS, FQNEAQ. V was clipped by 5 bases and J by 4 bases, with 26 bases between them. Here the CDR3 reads CASSAGWGPRPDRETQYF. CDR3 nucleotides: TGTGCCAGCAGCGCAGGCTGGGGCCCCAGGCCCGACAGAGAGACCCAGTACTTC.

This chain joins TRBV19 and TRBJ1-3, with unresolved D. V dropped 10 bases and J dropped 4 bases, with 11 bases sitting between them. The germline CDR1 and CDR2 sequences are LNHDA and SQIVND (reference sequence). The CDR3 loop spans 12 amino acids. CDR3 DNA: TGTGCCACCTCCTCCTACGGAAACACCATATATTTT. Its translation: CATSSYGNTIYF.

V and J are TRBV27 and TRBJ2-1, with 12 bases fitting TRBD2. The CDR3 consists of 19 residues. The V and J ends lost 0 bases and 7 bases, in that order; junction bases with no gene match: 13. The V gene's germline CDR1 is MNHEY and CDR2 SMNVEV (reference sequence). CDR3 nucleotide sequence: TGTGCCAGCAGTTTATCACCAATCCCCCTAGCGGGAGGGCGGAATGAGCAGTTCTTC. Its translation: CASSLSPIPLAGGRNEQFF.

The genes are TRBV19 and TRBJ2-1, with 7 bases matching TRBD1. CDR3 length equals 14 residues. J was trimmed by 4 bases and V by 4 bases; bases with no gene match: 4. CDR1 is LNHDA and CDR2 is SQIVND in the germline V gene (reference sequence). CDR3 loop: CASSRLQGYNEQFF. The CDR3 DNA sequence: TGTGCCAGTAGTAGGTTACAGGGGTACAATGAGCAGTTCTTC.

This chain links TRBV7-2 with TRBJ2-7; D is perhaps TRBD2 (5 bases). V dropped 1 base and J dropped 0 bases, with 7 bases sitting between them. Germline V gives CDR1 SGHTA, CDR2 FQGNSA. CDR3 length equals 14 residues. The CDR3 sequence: CASSLGGASYEQYF. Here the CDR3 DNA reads TGTGCCAGCAGCTTAGGGGGAGCCTCCTACGAGCAGTACTTC.